These 8 T cell receptor beta chains share one sample of origin, sequenced in a study of shared clonotypes between healthy human individuals. TCRdb's copy holds only in-frame clones and misses some; the assay was immunoSEQ multiplex PCR. Among around 720,000 clones listed, around three quarters were seen once. The specimen sequenced was memory CD4+ T cells sorted from blood. Subset defined: CD45RA-negative fraction. These receptors all stem from a woman younger than 45 in good health.

This chain joins TRBV19 and TRBJ2-4, with D possibly called TRBD1 or TRBD2 (5 bases each). The CDR3 sequence is 16 residues long. Germline V gene sequence: CDR1 LNHDA, CDR2 SQIVND (reference sequence). Trimming left V 4 bases short and J 6 bases short, with 19 bases between. The CDR3 DNA follows: TGTGCCAGTAGTACCCGGGGCCAGCCCCGGGGAAACATTCAGTACTTC. Its translation is CASSTRGQPRGNIQYF.

The CDR3, as DNA: TGTGCCAGCAGCCAGGGACTAGCGGCCACTTGGGAGTACGAGCAGTACTTC. Amino acids: CASSQGLAATWEYEQYF. The chain carries TRBV4-2 and TRBJ2-7; the match to TRBD2 covers 11 bases. CDR1 and CDR2 from the germline V gene are LGHNA and YNFKEQ. Unmatched junction bases numbered 11, after V lost 3 bases and J lost 4 bases. This CDR3 spans 17 amino acids.

The V gene is TRBV5-1, the J gene TRBJ2-2, with D possibly being TRBD2 (6 bases). CDR3 size: 13 residues. The germline V gene encodes CDR1 SGHRS and CDR2 YFSETQ. The V gene lost 8 bases and the J gene lost 5 bases, with 13 bases spanning the gap. CDR3 sequence reads: CASKLGGTGELFF. DNA of the CDR3: TGCGCCAGTAAACTGGGGGGAACCGGGGAGCTGTTTTTT.

The rearrangement joins TRBV11-2 to TRBJ2-2, with 8 bases matching TRBD1. Looked up from germline, CDR1 is SGHAT and CDR2 is FQNNGV. This CDR3 region has 16 residues. V shed 4 bases, J shed 5 bases, and the junction held 9 bases outside the gene matches. The CDR3 nucleotides read TGTGCCAGCAGCTCCCGCGGACAGGGCTCAACCGGGGAGCTGTTTTTT. This translates into CASSSRGQGSTGELFF.

This clone was recorded once. This rearrangement joins TRBV6-4 to TRBJ1-5; a weak D match, TRBD1 (6 bases). This CDR3 is built from 15 residues. Germline V lookup: CDR1 MRHNA, CDR2 SNTAGT. Trimming shortened V by 7 bases and J by 3 bases, and 16 bases separated the two germline ends. CDR3 protein: CASMDARGNNQPQHF. The CDR3 bases are TGTGCCAGCATGGACGCGAGGGGGAACAATCAGCCCCAGCATTTT.

This clone was observed a handful of times. This sequence may be a read error, since a much larger clone differs from it by one base. This sample includes further DNA sequences coding for the same CDR3. The chain joins TRBV7-2 to TRBJ1-1; 7 bases fit TRBD1. Germline loops: CDR1 SGHTA, CDR2 FQGNSA. The CDR3 totals 13 residues. Trimming at V came to 4 bases and at J to 3 bases, leaving 2 bases not matched to a gene. The DNA for the CDR3 is TGTGCCAGCAGCTCTCAGGGGGACACTGAAGCTTTCTTT. Encoded protein: CASSSQGDTEAFF.

The V and J genes are TRBV5-1 and TRBJ2-1; D possibly uses TRBD1 or TRBD2 (5 bases each). From germline, CDR1 is SGHRS and CDR2 YFSETQ. V lost 2 bases and J lost 9, with 18 bases in between. This CDR3 spans 15 amino acids. CDR3 nucleotides: TGCGCCAGCAGCTTTGCTCGGGCCGAGAGGGGTGAGCAGTTCTTC. This codes for CASSFARAERGEQFF.

This rearrangement joins TRBV11-1 to TRBJ2-7, with D possibly matching TRBD1 (5 bases). The CDR3 runs to 14 residues. V shed 4 bases and J shed 2 bases, with 12 bases lying between them. Per the germline V gene, CDR1 is SGHAT and CDR2 is FQDESV (reference sequence). The CDR3 bases are TGTGCCAGCAGCTCGGCTGGGGCGGCCTACGAGCAGTACTTC. Amino acid sequence: CASSSAGAAYEQYF. The full variable domain, with the rest looked up from reference TRBV11-1 and TRBJ2-7, is EAEVAQSPRYKITEKSQAVAFWCDPISGHATLYWYRQILGQGPELLVQFQDESVVDDSQLPKDRFSAERLKGVDSTLKIQPAELGDSAMYLCASSSAGAAYEQYFGPGTRLTVT.